The text below deals with one TCR beta chain. The target antigen is unknown. This entry belongs to a study of T cell repertoires and HLA-DP antigens. The repertoire was sequenced with immunoSEQ multiplex PCR; TCRdb's copy has only in-frame clones and lacks some. The sample shows about 89,000 clones, 86% of them seen only once. Findings and caveats of the study: Previously undetected clones averaged approximately 35% and 51% against the two alleles respectively.

Germline loops: CDR1 MNHNY, CDR2 SVGAGI (reference sequence). The CDR3 consists of 15 residues. Trimming cost V 0 bases and J 1 base; bases outside gene matches: 0. This rearrangement joins TRBV6-6 to TRBJ1-3, with 7 positions matching TRBD1. Sequencing input: CD4+ T cells from PBMCs. This clonotype was obtained from a man aged 50-60 years in good health and CMV-seronegative. The CDR3 region is CASSYSTGSGNTIYF. Written as DNA, the CDR3 is TGTGCCAGCAGTTACTCGACAGGGTCTGGAAACACCATATATTTT.